This entry lists 10 T cell receptor beta chains sequenced from one sample in a study of CXCR3-negative and CXCR3-positive naive CD8 T cells (dated by TCRdb to between 2018 and 2021). The full study reports these points: TRB CDR3s from CXCR3-positive naive cells showed higher hydrophobicity (lower Kidera factor 4), lower energy, and higher strength and volume indices than CXCR3-negative naive cells.

No antigen is known for these receptors. Sequencing took place on a NextSeq 550. The Human TCR Profiling Kit (MiLaboratory) was used to prepare UMI-labeled 5' RACE TRB cDNA libraries. TCRdb reprocessed the public reads and reports one entry per CDR3 protein sequence, without DNA. This sample's clone table shows over 100,000 distinct CDR3 sequences. Together, the top ten hold 0.4% to 0.5% of the sample. The specimen was naive CXCR3+ CD8+ T cells from blood. The cell subset or site label corresponds to: CD45RO-CCR7+CD27+CD95- naive CD8+ T cells expressing CXCR3 (TNR3+). The receptors derive from a human donor in good health. Some clones in this sample may be carry-over from other donors' samples.

V gene TRBV7-9 combines with J gene TRBJ2-5; as DNA is missing, the TRBD2 call by TCRdb cannot be tested. Germline V gene sequence: CDR1 SEHNR, CDR2 FQNEAQ (reference sequence). The CDR3 length is 14 residues. CDR3: CASSLEGGRETQYF. Looking up the rest from reference TRBV7-9 and TRBJ2-5 gives the full variable domain: DTGVSQNPRHKITKRGQNVTFRCDPISEHNRLYWYRQTLGQGPEFLTYFQNEAQLEKSRLLSDRFSAERPKGSFSTLEIQRTEQGDSAMYLCASSLEGGRETQYFGPGTRLLVL.

V and J are TRBV7-2 and TRBJ1-2; TCRdb's D call of TRBD1 is untestable without DNA. Germline-derived CDR1 and CDR2 are SGHTA and FQGNSA. CDR3 length: 17 residues. The CDR3 spells CASSLYPGQPSNYGYTF.

The rearrangement uses TRBV20-1 and TRBJ2-7; checking the TCRdb D call of TRBD1 is not possible without DNA. CDR3 size: 16 residues. Germline CDR1 and CDR2: DFQATT and SNEGSKA (reference sequence). The CDR3 loop reads CSAQERWGVSSYEQYF.

The chain recombines TRBV5-4 with TRBJ2-1; the TRBD1 assignment by TCRdb is unverifiable without DNA. Germline V gives CDR1 SGHNT, CDR2 YYREEE (reference sequence). The CDR3 covers 12 residues. This chain's CDR3 is CASSGTYNEQFF.

The V gene is TRBV30, the J gene TRBJ1-4. The CDR3 is made up of 13 amino acids. CDR1 and CDR2 (germline): GTSNPN, SVGIG (reference sequence). CDR3 in amino acids: CAWSRSYSEKLFF.

CDR3 loop: CASSSQGVFYEQYF. This rearrangement joins TRBV5-1 to TRBJ2-7; TCRdb calls TRBD1, which cannot be checked without DNA. From germline, CDR1 is SGHRS and CDR2 YFSETQ. CDR3 length: 14 residues.

V gene TRBV5-4 combines with J gene TRBJ1-1; TCRdb returns TRBD1, unconfirmable since there is no DNA. CDR1 and CDR2 (germline): SGHNT, YYREEE (reference sequence). The CDR3 is made up of 15 amino acids. Here the CDR3 reads CASSPDGGMNTEAFF. Filled out from reference TRBV5-4 and TRBJ1-1, the complete variable domain reads ETGVTQSPTHLIKTRGQQVTLRCSSQSGHNTVSWYQQALGQGPQFIFQYYREEENGRGNFPPRFSGLQFPNYSSELNVNALELDDSALYLCASSPDGGMNTEAFFGQGTRLTVV.

This chain uses TRBV9 with TRBJ1-2. Per germline, CDR1 SGDLS and CDR2 YYNGEE. CDR3 length: 17 amino acids. CDR3 in amino acids: CASSVATEKETNYGYTF.

The rearrangement joins TRBV12-3 or TRBV12-4 to TRBJ2-7; the D gene TCRdb calls, TRBD1, cannot be checked with no DNA. The CDR3 has 12 residues. CDR3 region: CATGQGGYEQYF.

This chain links TRBV28 with TRBJ2-2; TCRdb gives TRBD2 as the D gene, but with no DNA this cannot be confirmed. CDR1 and CDR2 from the germline V gene are MDHEN and SYDVKM. The CDR3 loop spans 22 amino acids. CDR3 loop: CASTKQGGLAGGPGWNTGELFF.